A single sample gave rise to the 23 T cell receptor beta chains below, sequenced in a study of cytomegalovirus exposure and HLA in healthy donors. PCR was performed using 60 Vbeta and 13 Jbeta primers. Sequenced by immunoSEQ multiplex PCR; TCRdb stores in-frame clones only, minus some. The data contain roughly 110,000 clones, 81% of them seen just once; the ten biggest clones take up 2% to 2.5%. The sequencing input was PBMCs. The source of these receptors is a man aged 25 to 45 in good health and CMV-seronegative.

V is TRBV15 and J is TRBJ2-7; 7 nucleotides agree with TRBD2. V shed 0 bases, J shed 4 bases, and the junction held 9 bases outside the gene matches. In germline, CDR1 is LNHNV, CDR2 YYDKDF (reference sequence). The CDR3 is 16 residues long. The DNA for the CDR3 is TGTGCCACCAGCAGAGATCAGTCTAGCGGAATATACGAGCAGTACTTC. This translates into CATSRDQSSGIYEQYF. The entire variable domain, with the rest obtained from reference TRBV15 and TRBJ2-7, is as follows: DAMVIQNPRYQVTQFGKPVTLSCSQTLNHNVMYWYQQKSSQAPKLLFHYYDKDFNNEADTPDNFQSRRPNTSFCFLDIRSPGLGDTAMYLCATSRDQSSGIYEQYFGPGTRLTVT.

CDR3 DNA sequence: TGTGCCAGCTTTACAGGGGGCGGCTCTGAAGCTTTCTTT. Encoded protein: CASFTGGGSEAFF. The chain joins TRBV27 to TRBJ1-1, with TRBD1 matching over 9 bases. The CDR3 runs to 13 residues. The V gene's germline CDR1 is MNHEY and CDR2 SMNVEV (reference sequence). With 8 bases clipped from V and 6 bases from J, the junction kept 7 bases outside the gene matches.

The chain combines TRBV7-2 with TRBJ2-7; weak D call: TRBD1 (6 bases). The CDR3 is 15 residues long. Germline V gene sequence: CDR1 SGHTA, CDR2 FQGNSA. Deletions cut 1 base from V and 1 base from J, with 11 bases between. The CDR3 is CASSLGGGASYEQYF. CDR3 nucleotides: TGTGCCAGCAGCTTAGGTGGGGGCGCATCCTACGAGCAGTACTTC.

J is TRBJ2-1 and V is TRBV9, with 7 bases that match TRBD1. Germline lookup yields CDR1 SGDLS and CDR2 YYNGEE. The length of the CDR3 is 15 residues. V was clipped by 0 bases and J by 1 base; unmatched bases: 1. CDR3 bases: TGTGCCAGCAGCGTAGAGGGGGCTTCCTACAATGAGCAGTTCTTC. Its translation: CASSVEGASYNEQFF. Full variable domain (remainder filled in from reference TRBV9 and TRBJ2-1): DSGVTQTPKHLITATGQRVTLRCSPRSGDLSVYWYQQSLDQGLQFLIQYYNGEERAKGNILERFSAQQFPDLHSELNLSSLELGDSALYFCASSVEGASYNEQFFGPGTRLTVL.

This chain uses TRBV10-1 with TRBJ1-2, with TRBD1 matching over 7 bases. This CDR3 is built from 14 residues. J lost 3 bases, V lost 0 bases, and 1 base had no gene match. Germline values: CDR1 WNHNN, CDR2 SYGVQD (reference sequence). CDR3 amino acids: CASSESGTDYGYTF. CDR3 DNA sequence: TGCGCCAGCAGTGAGTCGGGGACAGACTATGGCTACACCTTC.

The chain links TRBV9 to TRBJ1-2, with D possibly matching TRBD1 (5 bases). CDR1 SGDLS and CDR2 YYNGEE come from the germline V gene. Between the trimmed V and J ends, which lost 4 bases and 8 bases, there was a span of 21 bases. This CDR3 is built from 15 residues. The CDR3 DNA follows: TGTGCCAGCAGCTCACAATCAGCCTTGGGGGGGGGCTACACCTTC. The encoded protein is CASSSQSALGGGYTF.

CDR3 coding DNA: TGTGCCACCAACCGAGGGGGGGTCCACGAGCAGTACTTC. Translated: CATNRGGVHEQYF. V is TRBV15 and J is TRBJ2-7; D is perhaps TRBD2 (7 bases). The CDR3 extends over 13 amino acids. Per the germline V gene, CDR1 is LNHNV and CDR2 is YYDKDF (reference sequence). Trimming shortened V by 7 bases and J by 5 bases, and 15 bases separated the two germline ends.

This sequence joins TRBV28 and TRBJ1-1; D is unresolved. CDR3 length: 14 amino acids. V lost 5 bases, J lost 1 base, and 11 bases lay in between. Germline V gene sequence: CDR1 MDHEN, CDR2 SYDVKM. This CDR3 is CASSPDWQNTEAFF. CDR3 bases: TGTGCCAGCAGTCCGGACTGGCAGAACACTGAAGCTTTCTTT. Full variable domain (remainder filled in from reference TRBV28 and TRBJ1-1): DVKVTQSSRYLVKRTGEKVFLECVQDMDHENMFWYRQDPGLGLRLIYFSYDVKMKEKGDIPEGYSVSREKKERFSLILESASTNQTSMYLCASSPDWQNTEAFFGQGTRLTVV.

The chain joins TRBV6-1 to TRBJ2-5; D unclear. The germline CDR1 and CDR2 sequences are MNHNS and SASEGT. This CDR3 is built from 9 residues. V was pared by 8 bases and J by 7 bases, with 5 bases between. CDR3 loop: CASLRTQYF. CDR3 DNA sequence: TGTGCCAGCCTTAGGACCCAGTACTTC.

This clone was seen once. The gene calls are TRBV19 and TRBJ2-7; 8 bases line up with TRBD2. The V gene's germline CDR1 is LNHDA and CDR2 SQIVND (reference sequence). The V segment lost 7 bases and the J segment 4 bases; nucleotides outside the gene matches: 6. CDR3 length equals 13 residues. The CDR3 spells CASTERETYEQYF. In DNA, the CDR3 is TGTGCCAGTACTGAGCGGGAGACTTACGAGCAGTACTTC.

This clone came up a few times. The chain recombines TRBV14 with TRBJ1-1; D is unclear. Trimming took 0 bases from V and 0 from J, leaving 11 bases between them. The length of the CDR3 is 16 residues. Per germline, CDR1 SGHDN and CDR2 FVKESK. The CDR3: CASSQDRGGMNTEAFF. CDR3 sequence (DNA): TGTGCCAGCAGCCAAGATCGGGGAGGCATGAACACTGAAGCTTTCTTT.

The chain carries TRBV5-1 and TRBJ1-1; 8 nucleotides agree with TRBD1. J lost 1 base, V lost 5 bases, and 4 bases had no gene match. The CDR3 has 14 amino acids. From germline, CDR1 is SGHRS and CDR2 YFSETQ. CDR3 in DNA: TGCGCCAGCAGATTTGACAGGGGGAACACTGAAGCTTTCTTT. Its translation: CASRFDRGNTEAFF. The whole variable domain, filled in from reference TRBV5-1 and TRBJ1-1, reads KAGVTQTPRYLIKTRGQQVTLSCSPISGHRSVSWYQQTPGQGLQFLFEYFSETQRNKGNFPGRFSGRQFSNSRSEMNVSTLELGDSALYLCASRFDRGNTEAFFGQGTRLTVV.

The chain joins TRBV7-6 to TRBJ2-5; D call uncertain. The ends were cut back, 1 base at V and 5 bases at J, with 5 bases in the middle. Germline-derived CDR1 and CDR2 are SGHVS and FNYEAQ. The CDR3 runs 12 residues. CDR3 nucleotide sequence: TGTGCCAGCAGCTTAGACAGCGAGACCCAGTACTTC. Amino acid sequence: CASSLDSETQYF. The complete variable domain, with remaining parts taken from reference TRBV7-6 and TRBJ2-5, reads GAGVSQSPRYKVTKRGQDVALRCDPISGHVSLYWYRQALGQGPEFLTYFNYEAQQDKSGLPNDRFSAERPEGSISTLTIQRTEQRDSAMYRCASSLDSETQYFGPGTRLLVL.

The rearrangement uses TRBV6-5 and TRBJ1-1; D is uncertain. V shed 0 bases and J shed 0 bases, with 11 bases lying between them. The CDR3 spans 16 residues. CDR1 is MNHEY and CDR2 is SVGAGI in the germline V gene. DNA for the CDR3: TGTGCCAGCAGTTACTCGATATCCCACATGAACACTGAAGCTTTCTTT. Translation gives CASSYSISHMNTEAFF.

The chain is built from TRBV15 and TRBJ1-5; D is unresolved. V lost 1 base and J lost 8, with 12 bases in between. The CDR3 loop spans 14 amino acids. Germline loops: CDR1 LNHNV, CDR2 YYDKDF (reference sequence). The CDR3 coding sequence is TGTGCCACCAGCAGAGGGGCGGGCACGGAGCCCCAGCATTTT. Its protein product is CATSRGAGTEPQHF.

The chain combines TRBV7-8 with TRBJ2-1, with 7 nucleotides matching TRBD2. The CDR3 is made up of 15 amino acids. J was trimmed by 6 bases and V by 1 base; bases with no gene match: 6. The germline V gene encodes CDR1 SGHVS and CDR2 FQNEAQ. The CDR3: CASSLGLTSINEQFF. The CDR3 bases are TGTGCCAGCAGCTTAGGACTGACTAGCATCAATGAGCAGTTCTTC.

V gene TRBV27 combines with J gene TRBJ1-2; TRBD1 might be the D (5 bases). CDR3 size: 14 residues. The V end lost 3 bases, the J end lost 6 bases, and 14 bases lay between the germline ends. Germline CDR1 and CDR2: MNHEY and SMNVEV (reference sequence). The CDR3 reads CASSFGLVGHGYTF. In DNA form, the CDR3 reads TGTGCCAGCAGTTTTGGGTTAGTGGGGCATGGCTACACCTTC.

The chain employs TRBV5-1 and TRBJ2-5; D might be TRBD2 (6 bases). In germline, CDR1 is SGHRS, CDR2 YFSETQ. The CDR3 sequence is 16 residues long. V dropped 4 bases and J dropped 5 bases, with 21 bases sitting between them. The CDR3 DNA reads TGCGCCAGCAGCCCTGGGGACTTAAGGGAAGGGGAGACCCAGTACTTC. This codes for CASSPGDLREGETQYF.

The chain recombines TRBV6-5 with TRBJ1-2; tentative D call: TRBD1 (5 bases). This CDR3 has 16 residues. Trimming left V 0 bases short and J 9 bases short, with 20 bases between. Per germline, CDR1 MNHEY and CDR2 SVGAGI. The CDR3 sequence: CASSYSISPRAGSYTF. CDR3 nucleotide sequence: TGTGCCAGCAGTTACTCGATCTCCCCCAGGGCGGGAAGCTACACCTTC.

The chain is built from TRBV6-1 and TRBJ2-7; 7 nucleotides match TRBD1. Germline V gene lookup returns CDR1 MNHNS and CDR2 SASEGT. The CDR3 spans 14 residues. Unmatched junction bases numbered 7, after V lost 5 bases and J lost 3 bases. The CDR3 is CASSRDRRDYEQYF. In DNA form, the CDR3 reads TGTGCCAGCAGTCGGGACAGAAGGGACTACGAGCAGTACTTC.

The chain carries TRBV6-5 and TRBJ2-7; TRBD2 matches at 7 bases. V lost 2 bases to trimming and J lost 4 bases; unmatched junction nucleotides: 8. CDR1 is MNHEY and CDR2 is SVGAGI in the germline V gene. CDR3 length: 15 residues. CDR3: CASSYTGSGDYEQYF. CDR3 bases: TGTGCCAGCAGTTACACGGGGAGCGGGGATTACGAGCAGTACTTC.

The J gene is TRBJ1-5, the V gene TRBV10-1; 10 bases line up with TRBD1. Germline V gives CDR1 WNHNN, CDR2 SYGVQD (reference sequence). CDR3 length equals 19 residues. V gave up 3 bases and J gave up 1 base; unmatched junction bases: 12. The CDR3 is CASSDFMGQGYGSNQPQHF. CDR3 DNA: TGCGCCAGCAGTGACTTTATGGGACAGGGGTATGGGAGCAATCAGCCCCAGCATTTT.

This clone has ten or more counts. The CDR3 DNA is TGTGCCAGCAGGCCAGGGACAGCAGGAAACACCATATATTTT. Amino acids: CASRPGTAGNTIYF. The genes are TRBV2 and TRBJ1-3; 7 nucleotides match TRBD1. V lost 6 bases and J lost 4; bases outside the gene matches: 6. The CDR3 is made up of 14 amino acids. Germline values: CDR1 SNHLY, CDR2 FYNNEI.